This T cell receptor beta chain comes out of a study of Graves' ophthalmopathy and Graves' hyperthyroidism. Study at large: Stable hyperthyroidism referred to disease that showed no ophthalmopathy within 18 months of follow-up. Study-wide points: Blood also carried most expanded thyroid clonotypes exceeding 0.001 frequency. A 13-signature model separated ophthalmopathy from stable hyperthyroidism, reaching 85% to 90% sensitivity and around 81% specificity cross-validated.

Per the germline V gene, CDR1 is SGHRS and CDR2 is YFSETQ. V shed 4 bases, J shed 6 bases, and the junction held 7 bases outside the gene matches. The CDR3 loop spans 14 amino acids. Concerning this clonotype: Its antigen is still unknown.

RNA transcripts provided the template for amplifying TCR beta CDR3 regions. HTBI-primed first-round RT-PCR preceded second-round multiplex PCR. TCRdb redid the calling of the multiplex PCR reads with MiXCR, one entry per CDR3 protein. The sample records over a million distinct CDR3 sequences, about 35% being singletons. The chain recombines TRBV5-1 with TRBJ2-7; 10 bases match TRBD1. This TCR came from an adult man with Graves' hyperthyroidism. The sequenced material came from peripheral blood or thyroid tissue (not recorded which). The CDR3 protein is CASSLRDRGSEQYF. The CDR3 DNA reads TGCGCCAGCAGCCTAAGGGACAGGGGTAGCGAGCAGTACTTC.